These T cell receptor beta chains were read from a single sample in a study of read filtering for tumor transcriptome and immune sequencing. TCRdb analysed the reads with MiXCR anew, one entry per CDR3 protein. The sample records around 30,000 distinct CDR3 sequences, roughly 20% being singletons. The specimen was a population of CD138-negative cells sorted from bone marrow. Source of these receptors: a donor over 35 with multiple myeloma. Both conserved end residues are part of each CDR3. D genes are given only for firm matches. Not all rows give a size; the values are once, few, many and, for expanded clones, a class.

TRBV7-2	-	TRBJ2-5	-	TGTGCCAGCAGCCGCGTGGGGGGAGCGGAGACCCAGTACTTC	CASSRVGGAETQYF
TRBV5-1	many	TRBJ2-5	TRBD2	TGCGCCAGCAGCTTGCCCAAAAGCGGGGGGGAAGAGACCCAGTACTTC	CASSLPKSGGEETQYF
TRBV6-5	once	TRBJ2-3	TRBD1	TGTGCCAGCAGTGAGGGGGCGACAAACACAGATACGCAGTATTTT	CASSEGATNTDTQYF
TRBV29-1	few	TRBJ2-7	-	TGCAGCGTTGACTCCCCTAGCGTCTACGAGCAGTACTTC	CSVDSPSVYEQYF
TRBV29-1	many	TRBJ2-5	TRBD1	TGCAGCGTTGGCCCGGGACAGTTCCAAGAGACCCAGTACTTC	CSVGPGQFQETQYF
TRBV7-2	many	TRBJ1-2	-	TGTGCCAGCAGCTTGGAGGGAGCCCGAAACTATGGCTACACCTTC	CASSLEGARNYGYTF
TRBV10-2	many	TRBJ1-6	-	TGCGCCAGCAGTGAAACAGGGCCAAATTCACCCCTCCACTTT	CASSETGPNSPLHF
TRBV6-5	many	TRBJ1-1	-	TGTGCCAGCAGTTTGGGGGGCATTGAAGCTTTCTTT	CASSLGGIEAFF
TRBV19	many	TRBJ1-4	-	TGTGCCAGTAGTCGGCGGCCTCTTACGGCTAATGAAAAACTGTTTTTT	CASSRRPLTANEKLFF
TRBV6-2/TRBV6-3	medium-sized	TRBJ2-1	TRBD1	TGTGCCAGCACCTCCGGGACAGGGTCCGATGAGCAGTTCTTC	CASTSGTGSDEQFF
TRBV29-1	-	TRBJ2-6	-	TGCAGCGTTCGTGTTGGGGCCAACGTCCTGACTTTC	CSVRVGANVLTF
TRBV29-1	many	TRBJ2-1	TRBD2	TGCAGCGTTGAGGGCGGGGGGTTCTTTAGCAATGAGCAGTTCTTC	CSVEGGGFFSNEQFF
TRBV20-1	once	TRBJ2-1	-	TGCAGTGCCCCCTTCAGGCAGGGGGGTGCCAATGATCAGTTCTTC	CSAPFRQGGANDQFF
TRBV7-3	many	TRBJ2-2	TRBD1	TGTGCCAGCAGCCTCGGGGACAGGAACACCGGGGAGCTGTTTTTT	CASSLGDRNTGELFF
TRBV10-3	many	TRBJ2-6	TRBD1	TGTGCCATCAGTGACGACAGGGCTAATGGGGCCAACGTCCTGACTTTC	CAISDDRANGANVLTF
TRBV10-3	medium-sized	TRBJ1-5	-	TGTGCCATCACCCGACAGGCCCCGGAGGGCAATCAGCCCCAGCATTTT	CAITRQAPEGNQPQHF
TRBV30	many	TRBJ2-5	-	TGTGCCTGGAGTATGGGAGGCATCCAAGAGACCCAGTACTTC	CAWSMGGIQETQYF
TRBV28	many	TRBJ1-1	-	TGTGCCAGCAGACGGATGAACACTGAAGCTTTCTTT	CASRRMNTEAFF
TRBV20-1	-	TRBJ1-2	TRBD1	TGCAGTGCTACCGGGACAGTCTATGGCTACACCTTC	CSATGTVYGYTF
TRBV28	few	TRBJ2-6	TRBD1	TGTGCCAGCCGATGGGGCAGGGGGAGCTCTGGGGCCAACGTCCTGACTTTC	CASRWGRGSSGANVLTF
TRBV7-6	-	TRBJ2-7	-	TGTGCCAGCAGCCTCCTTTCAACCCAGATCTACGAGCGGAACTTC	CASSLLSTQIYERNF
TRBV5-1	many	TRBJ2-6	-	TGCGCCAGCAGCTTTAGTGGACTCAGTGGGGCCAACGTCCTGACTTTC	CASSFSGLSGANVLTF
TRBV24-1	many	TRBJ2-1	-	TGTGCCACCCAAGCACAGGGCCATGAGCAGTTCTTC	CATQAQGHEQFF
TRBV12-3/TRBV12-4	once	TRBJ1-6	TRBD1	TGTGCCAGCAGTAGGATACAGGGGGACTCACTCCTCCACTTT	CASSRIQGDSLLHF
TRBV6-5	few	TRBJ2-5	TRBD2	TGTGCCAGCAGTCGGGGGGGGTCCCAAGAGACCCAGTACTTC	CASSRGGSQETQYF
TRBV5-5	many	TRBJ2-3	-	TGTGCCAGCAGCTTGGACAGGGCGAGAGGCACAGATACGCAGTATTTT	CASSLDRARGTDTQYF
TRBV4-2	many	TRBJ2-1	TRBD2	TGTGCCAGCAGCCAAGCCCTAGCGGGGATCTCCTACAATGAGCAGTTCTTC	CASSQALAGISYNEQFF
TRBV7-3	many	TRBJ1-1	TRBD1	TGTGCCAGCAGCCCAGGGACAGGGAGTCCTGAAGCTTTCTTT	CASSPGTGSPEAFF
TRBV4-1	-	TRBJ2-1	-	TGCGCCAGCAGCCAAGATCGGGGTGCCTCCCACAATGAGCAGTTCTTC	CASSQDRGASHNEQFF
TRBV24-1	many	TRBJ2-1	-	TGTGCCACCAGAGAGGGAGGTGAGCAGTTCTTC	CATREGGEQFF
TRBV20-1	many	TRBJ2-5	TRBD2	TGCAGTGCTAGACTACTAGCGGGGGGGACGGAGACCCAGTACTTC	CSARLLAGGTETQYF
TRBV6-2/TRBV6-3	many	TRBJ2-3	-	TGTGCCAGCAAGGAGCTCACAGATACGCAGTATTTT	CASKELTDTQYF
TRBV5-1	many	TRBJ1-1	TRBD1	TGCGCCAGCAGCTCGCTGACAGGGGGCTCTGAAGCTTTCTTT	CASSSLTGGSEAFF
TRBV7-8	many	TRBJ2-3	-	TGTGCCAGCAGCTTCCGGGGTGGGGGCCCCACAGATACGCAGTATTTT	CASSFRGGGPTDTQYF
TRBV18	-	TRBJ2-1	-	TGTGCCAGCTCAACGAGTGGGAGCTCCTACAATGAGCAGTTCTTC	CASSTSGSSYNEQFF
TRBV6-1	many	TRBJ2-3	-	TGTGCCAGCAGTGAAACCCTGGGGGGCACAGATACGCAGTATTTT	CASSETLGGTDTQYF
TRBV4-2	-	TRBJ2-1	-	TGTGCCAGCAGCCAAGATACCCGGGGGGCCTCCCGCAATGAGCAGCTCTTC	CASSQDTRGASRNEQLF
TRBV2	many	TRBJ2-5	-	TGTGCCAGCAGCAAGACTAGACAAGAGACCCAGTACTTC	CASSKTRQETQYF
TRBV20-1	many	TRBJ2-1	-	TGCAGTGCTAGAGAGGACACGAGCTCCTACAATGAGCAGTTCTTC	CSAREDTSSYNEQFF
TRBV29-1	-	TRBJ1-1	-	TGCAGCGTTGAAGTCCAGTTGTCGGCGGTTGCTTTCTTT	CSVEVQLSAVAFF
TRBV7-2	many	TRBJ2-3	-	TGTGCCAGCAGCCCGATCGGGGGGCTGGGAGATACGCAGTATTTT	CASSPIGGLGDTQYF
TRBV5-1	few	TRBJ2-3	-	TGCGCCAGCAGCTTGGAAGGACAGAAAGATACGCAGTATTTT	CASSLEGQKDTQYF
TRBV5-1	few	TRBJ1-5	TRBD1	TGCGCCAGCAGCTTCTCAGGGGGGGATAATCAGCCCCAGCATTTT	CASSFSGGDNQPQHF
TRBV6-6	many	TRBJ1-5	TRBD1	TGTGCCAGCATCGGACAGGGGAGAAGTCAGCCCCAGCATTTT	CASIGQGRSQPQHF
TRBV3-1	many	TRBJ2-5	-	TGTGCCAGCAGCCAAGACCCCTGGGCGCCGAGTAACGGAGAGACCCAGTACTTC	CASSQDPWAPSNGETQYF
TRBV7-6	many	TRBJ2-1	-	TGTGCCAGCAGCCGAGAGGGACTTACCTACAATGAGCAGTTCTTC	CASSREGLTYNEQFF
TRBV28	many	TRBJ2-1	-	TGTGCCAGCAGTCTTCGGGGGAGGAGTTCCTACAATGAGCAGTTCTTC	CASSLRGRSSYNEQFF
TRBV10-1	few	TRBJ1-1	TRBD1	TGCGCCAGCAGTGAGGCCGGACAGGGCGGCACTGAAGCTTTCTTT	CASSEAGQGGTEAFF
TRBV28	few	TRBJ2-6	TRBD2	TGTGCCAGCAGTTTGATCGGACTAGGCCCGGGTGGGGCCAACGTCCTGACTTTC	CASSLIGLGPGGANVLTF
TRBV20-1	-	TRBJ2-1	-	TGTAGTGCTGCCCCCGGGTTGGGTGTGCAGTTCTTC	CSAAPGLGVQFF
TRBV5-1	many	TRBJ2-5	TRBD2	TGCGCCAGCAGCCCGGGACTAGCGGTACAAGAGACCCAGTACTTC	CASSPGLAVQETQYF
TRBV11-1	medium-sized	TRBJ2-1	-	TGTGCCAGCAGCTTAGTCACCCAGGGGTACCTCAGCGGCCATGAGCAGTTCTTC	CASSLVTQGYLSGHEQFF
TRBV29-1	many	TRBJ1-1	TRBD1	TGCAGCGCCCGTGGACAGGCACCGATGAACACTGAAGCTTTCTTT	CSARGQAPMNTEAFF